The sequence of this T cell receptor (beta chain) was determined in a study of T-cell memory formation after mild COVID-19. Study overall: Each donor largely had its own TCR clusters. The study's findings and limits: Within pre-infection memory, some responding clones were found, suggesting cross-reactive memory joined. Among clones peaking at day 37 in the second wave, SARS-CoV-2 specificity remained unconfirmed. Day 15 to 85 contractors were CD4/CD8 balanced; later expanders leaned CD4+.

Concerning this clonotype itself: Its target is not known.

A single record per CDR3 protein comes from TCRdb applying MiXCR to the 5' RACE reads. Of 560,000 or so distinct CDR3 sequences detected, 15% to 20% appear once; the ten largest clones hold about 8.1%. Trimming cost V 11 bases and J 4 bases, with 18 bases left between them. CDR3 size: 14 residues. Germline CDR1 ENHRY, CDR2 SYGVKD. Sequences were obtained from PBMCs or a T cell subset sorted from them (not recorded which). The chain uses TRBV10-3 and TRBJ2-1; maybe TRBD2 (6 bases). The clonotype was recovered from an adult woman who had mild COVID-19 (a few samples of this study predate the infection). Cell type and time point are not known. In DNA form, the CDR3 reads TGTGCCGTAAAGGAGGGAATTAATTACAATGAGCAGTTCTTC. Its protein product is CAVKEGINYNEQFF.